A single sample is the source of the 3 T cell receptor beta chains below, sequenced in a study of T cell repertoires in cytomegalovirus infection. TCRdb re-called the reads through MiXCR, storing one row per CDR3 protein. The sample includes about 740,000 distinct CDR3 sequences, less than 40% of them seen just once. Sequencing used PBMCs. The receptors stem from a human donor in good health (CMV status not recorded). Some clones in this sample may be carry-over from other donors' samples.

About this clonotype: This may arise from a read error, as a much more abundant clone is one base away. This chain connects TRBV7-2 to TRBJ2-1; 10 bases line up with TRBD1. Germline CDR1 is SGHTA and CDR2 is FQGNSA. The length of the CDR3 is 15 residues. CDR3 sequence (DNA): TGTGCCAGCAGCTTACGACAGGGGGCAGGGAATGAGCATTTCTTC. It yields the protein CASSLRQGAGNEHFF.

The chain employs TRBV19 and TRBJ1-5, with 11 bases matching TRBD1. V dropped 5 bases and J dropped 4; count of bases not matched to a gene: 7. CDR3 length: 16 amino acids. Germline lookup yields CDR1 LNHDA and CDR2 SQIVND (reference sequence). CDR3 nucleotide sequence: TGTGCCAGTAGTTGGCCGGGACAGGGGGAAAATCAGCCCCAGCATTTT. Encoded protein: CASSWPGQGENQPQHF.

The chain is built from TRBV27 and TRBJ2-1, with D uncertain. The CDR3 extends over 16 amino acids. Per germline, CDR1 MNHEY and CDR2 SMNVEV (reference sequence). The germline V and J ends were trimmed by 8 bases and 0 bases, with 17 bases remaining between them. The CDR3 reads CASSKESTSSYNEQFF. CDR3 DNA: TGTGCCAGCTCTAAGGAGTCTACGAGCTCCTACAATGAGCAGTTCTTC.